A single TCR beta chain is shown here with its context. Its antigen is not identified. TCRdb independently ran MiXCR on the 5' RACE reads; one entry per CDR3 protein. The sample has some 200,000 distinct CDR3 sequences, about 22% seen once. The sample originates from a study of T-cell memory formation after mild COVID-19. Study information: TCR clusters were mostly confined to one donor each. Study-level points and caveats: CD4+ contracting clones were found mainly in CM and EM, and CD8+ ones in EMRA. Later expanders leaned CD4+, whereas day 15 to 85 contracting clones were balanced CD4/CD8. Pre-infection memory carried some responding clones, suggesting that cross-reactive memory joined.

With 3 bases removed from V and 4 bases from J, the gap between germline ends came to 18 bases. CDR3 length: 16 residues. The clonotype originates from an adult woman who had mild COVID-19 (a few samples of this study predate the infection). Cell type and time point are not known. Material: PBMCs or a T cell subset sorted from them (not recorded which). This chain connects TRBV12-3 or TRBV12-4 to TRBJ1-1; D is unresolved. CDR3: CASSLGSSPPATEAFF. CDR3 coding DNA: TGTGCCAGCAGTTTGGGCAGCTCCCCCCCGGCCACTGAAGCTTTCTTT.